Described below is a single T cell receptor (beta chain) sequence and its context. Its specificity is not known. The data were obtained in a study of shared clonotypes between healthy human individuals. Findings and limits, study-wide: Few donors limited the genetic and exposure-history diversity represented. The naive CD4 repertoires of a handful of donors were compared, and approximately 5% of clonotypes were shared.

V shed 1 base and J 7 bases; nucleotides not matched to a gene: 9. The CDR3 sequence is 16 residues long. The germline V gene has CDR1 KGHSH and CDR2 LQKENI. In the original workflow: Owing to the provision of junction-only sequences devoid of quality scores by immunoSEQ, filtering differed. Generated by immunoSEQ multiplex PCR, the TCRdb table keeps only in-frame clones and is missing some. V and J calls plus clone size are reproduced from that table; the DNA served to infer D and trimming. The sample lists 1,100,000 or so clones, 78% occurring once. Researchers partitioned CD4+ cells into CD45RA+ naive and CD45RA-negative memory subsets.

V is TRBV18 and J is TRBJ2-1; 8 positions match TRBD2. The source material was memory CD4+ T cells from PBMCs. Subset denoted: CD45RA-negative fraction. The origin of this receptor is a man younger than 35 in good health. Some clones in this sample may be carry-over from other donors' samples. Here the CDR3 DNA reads TGTGCCAGCTCACCACGGGCCAGCGGGAGTAAAAATGAGCAGTTCTTC. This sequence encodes CASSPRASGSKNEQFF.